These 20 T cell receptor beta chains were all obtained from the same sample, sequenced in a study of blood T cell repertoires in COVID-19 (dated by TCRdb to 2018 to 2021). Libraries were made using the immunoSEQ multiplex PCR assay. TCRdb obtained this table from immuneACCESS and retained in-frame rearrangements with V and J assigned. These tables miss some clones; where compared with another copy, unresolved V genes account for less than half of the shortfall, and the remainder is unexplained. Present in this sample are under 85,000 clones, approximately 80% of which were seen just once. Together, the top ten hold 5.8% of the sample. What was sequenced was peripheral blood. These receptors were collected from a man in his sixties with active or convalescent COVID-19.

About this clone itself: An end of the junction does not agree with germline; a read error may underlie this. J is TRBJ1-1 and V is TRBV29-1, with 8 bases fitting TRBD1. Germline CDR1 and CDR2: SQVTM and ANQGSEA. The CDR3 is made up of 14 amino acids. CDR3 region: CSVSMTGVGTEVFF. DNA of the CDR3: TGCAGCGTTTCCATGACAGGGGTGGGGACTGAAGTTTTCTTT.

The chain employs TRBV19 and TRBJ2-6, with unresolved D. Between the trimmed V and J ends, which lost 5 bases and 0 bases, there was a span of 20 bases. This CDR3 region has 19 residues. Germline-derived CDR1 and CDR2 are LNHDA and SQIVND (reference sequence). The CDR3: CASSEPGFASYSGANVLTF. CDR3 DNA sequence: TGTGCCAGTAGTGAACCCGGTTTCGCAAGTTACTCTGGGGCCAACGTCCTGACTTTC. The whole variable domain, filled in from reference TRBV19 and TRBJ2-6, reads DGGITQSPKYLFRKEGQNVTLSCEQNLNHDAMYWYRQDPGQGLRLIYYSQIVNDFQKGDIAEGYSVSREKKESFPLTVTSAQKNPTAFYLCASSEPGFASYSGANVLTFGAGSRLTVL.

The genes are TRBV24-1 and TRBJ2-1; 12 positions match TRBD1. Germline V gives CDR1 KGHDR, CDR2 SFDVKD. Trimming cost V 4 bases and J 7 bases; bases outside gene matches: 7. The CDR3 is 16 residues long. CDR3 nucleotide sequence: TGTGCCACCAGTGACCCGGGACAGGGGGCGAAAAATGAGCAGTTCTTC. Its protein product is CATSDPGQGAKNEQFF.

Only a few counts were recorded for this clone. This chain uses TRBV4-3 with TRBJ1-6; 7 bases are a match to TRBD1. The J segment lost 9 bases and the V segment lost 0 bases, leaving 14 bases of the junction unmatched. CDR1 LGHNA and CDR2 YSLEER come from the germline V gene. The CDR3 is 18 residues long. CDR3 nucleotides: TGCGCCAGCAGCCAAGATCCAGGGCAGGGGGTAATTGTTTCACCCCTCCACTTT. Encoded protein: CASSQDPGQGVIVSPLHF.

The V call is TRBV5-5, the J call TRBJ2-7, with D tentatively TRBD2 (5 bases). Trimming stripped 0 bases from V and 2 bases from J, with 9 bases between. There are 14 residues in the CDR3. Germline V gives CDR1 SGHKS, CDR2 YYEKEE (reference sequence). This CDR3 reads CASSLADGTYEQYF. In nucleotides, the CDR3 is TGTGCCAGCAGCTTGGCCGACGGGACCTACGAGCAGTACTTC.

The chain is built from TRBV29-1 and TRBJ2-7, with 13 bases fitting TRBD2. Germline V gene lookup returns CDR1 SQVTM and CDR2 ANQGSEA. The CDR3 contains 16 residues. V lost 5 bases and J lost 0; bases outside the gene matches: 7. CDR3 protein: CSVRRGLAGNSYEQYF. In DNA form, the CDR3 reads TGCAGCGTTCGCAGGGGACTAGCGGGGAACTCCTACGAGCAGTACTTC.

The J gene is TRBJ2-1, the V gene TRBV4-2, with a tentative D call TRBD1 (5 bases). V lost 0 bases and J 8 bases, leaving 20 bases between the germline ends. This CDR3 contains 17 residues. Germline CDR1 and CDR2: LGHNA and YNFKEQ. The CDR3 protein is CASSQDRPYMGRDEQFF. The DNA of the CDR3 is TGTGCCAGCAGCCAAGATCGGCCCTACATGGGCAGGGATGAGCAGTTCTTC.

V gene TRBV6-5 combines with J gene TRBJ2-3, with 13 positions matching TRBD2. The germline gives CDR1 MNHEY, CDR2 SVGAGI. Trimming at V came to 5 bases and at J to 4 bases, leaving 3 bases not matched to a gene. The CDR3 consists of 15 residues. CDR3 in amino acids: CASSTTSGGPDTQYF. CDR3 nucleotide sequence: TGTGCCAGCAGTACGACTAGCGGGGGGCCAGATACGCAGTATTTT.

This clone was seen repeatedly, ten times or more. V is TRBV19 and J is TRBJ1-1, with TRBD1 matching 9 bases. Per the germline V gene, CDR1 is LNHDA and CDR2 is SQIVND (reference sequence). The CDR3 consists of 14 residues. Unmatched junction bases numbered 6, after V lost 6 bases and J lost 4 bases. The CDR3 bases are TGTGCCAGTAGGTTACAGGGGGCAAGCACTGAAGCTTTCTTT. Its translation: CASRLQGASTEAFF.

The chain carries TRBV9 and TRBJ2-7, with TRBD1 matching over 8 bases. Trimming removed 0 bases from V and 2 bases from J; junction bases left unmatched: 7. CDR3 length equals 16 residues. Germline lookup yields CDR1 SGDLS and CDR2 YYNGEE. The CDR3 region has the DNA TGTGCCAGCAGCGTAGAGGGGGCAGGGGGCACCTACGAGCAGTACTTC. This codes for CASSVEGAGGTYEQYF.

The CDR3 DNA reads TGTGCCAGCAGTTTATCGTATTCCCGGCAGGGCCGGGAAAAACTGTTTTTT. Its protein is CASSLSYSRQGREKLFF. The chain uses TRBV27 and TRBJ1-4, with D possibly being TRBD1 (5 bases). V shed 0 bases and J shed 8 bases, with 19 bases lying between them. Per the germline V gene, CDR1 is MNHEY and CDR2 is SMNVEV (reference sequence). The CDR3 spans 17 residues.

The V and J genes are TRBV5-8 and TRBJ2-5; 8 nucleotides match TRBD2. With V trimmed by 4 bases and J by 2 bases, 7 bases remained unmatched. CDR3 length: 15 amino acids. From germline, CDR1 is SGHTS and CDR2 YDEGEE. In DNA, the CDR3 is TGTGCCAGCAGCCCTTTTAGCGGGGTTCAAGAGACCCAGTACTTC. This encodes CASSPFSGVQETQYF.

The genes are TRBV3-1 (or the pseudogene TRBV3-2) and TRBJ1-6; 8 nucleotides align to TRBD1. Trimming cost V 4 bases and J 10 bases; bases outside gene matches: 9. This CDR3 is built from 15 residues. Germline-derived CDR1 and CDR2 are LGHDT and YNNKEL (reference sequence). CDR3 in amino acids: CASSPTGGGGSPLHF. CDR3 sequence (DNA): TGTGCCAGCAGCCCCACAGGGGGTGGGGGATCACCCCTCCACTTT.

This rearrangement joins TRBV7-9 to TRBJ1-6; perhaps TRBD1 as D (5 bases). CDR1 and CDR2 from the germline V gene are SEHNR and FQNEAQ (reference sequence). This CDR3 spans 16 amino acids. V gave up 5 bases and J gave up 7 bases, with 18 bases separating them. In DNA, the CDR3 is TGTGCCAGCAGCGACCCAACGGGGGGGGAAAATTCACCCCTCCACTTT. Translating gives CASSDPTGGENSPLHF.

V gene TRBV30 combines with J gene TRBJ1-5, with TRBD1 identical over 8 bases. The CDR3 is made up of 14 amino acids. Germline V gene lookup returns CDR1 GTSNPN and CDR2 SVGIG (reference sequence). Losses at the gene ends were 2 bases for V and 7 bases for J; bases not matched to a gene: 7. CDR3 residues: CAWSSTTGDQPQHF. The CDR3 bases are TGTGCCTGGAGTAGCACGACAGGGGACCAGCCCCAGCATTTT.

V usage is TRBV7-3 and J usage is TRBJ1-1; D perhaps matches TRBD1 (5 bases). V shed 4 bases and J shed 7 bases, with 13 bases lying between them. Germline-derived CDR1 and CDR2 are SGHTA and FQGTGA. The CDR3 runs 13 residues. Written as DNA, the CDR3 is TGTGCCAGCAGCTCCAGGGAATATGGTGAAGCTTTCTTT. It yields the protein CASSSREYGEAFF.

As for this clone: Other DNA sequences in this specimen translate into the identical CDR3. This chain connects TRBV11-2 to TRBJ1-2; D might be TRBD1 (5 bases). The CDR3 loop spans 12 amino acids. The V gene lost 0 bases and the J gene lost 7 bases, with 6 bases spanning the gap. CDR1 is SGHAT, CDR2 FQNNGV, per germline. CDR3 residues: CASSLDRGGYTF. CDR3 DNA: TGTGCCAGCAGCTTAGATAGGGGTGGCTACACCTTC.

The CDR3 loop reads CASSYSIQGAGTEAFF. The CDR3 DNA follows: TGTGCCAGCAGTTACTCGATTCAGGGGGCGGGGACTGAAGCTTTCTTT. The chain couples TRBV6-5 to TRBJ1-1; 8 nucleotides line up with TRBD1. Germline V gene data show CDR1 as MNHEY and CDR2 as SVGAGI. The CDR3 is made up of 16 amino acids. V was clipped by 0 bases and J by 5 bases; unmatched bases: 8.

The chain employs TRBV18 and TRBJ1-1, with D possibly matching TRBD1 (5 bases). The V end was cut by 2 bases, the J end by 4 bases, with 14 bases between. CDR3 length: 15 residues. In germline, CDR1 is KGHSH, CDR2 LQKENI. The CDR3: CASSPITRVSTEAFF. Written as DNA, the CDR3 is TGTGCCAGCTCACCAATAACCAGGGTGAGCACTGAAGCTTTCTTT.

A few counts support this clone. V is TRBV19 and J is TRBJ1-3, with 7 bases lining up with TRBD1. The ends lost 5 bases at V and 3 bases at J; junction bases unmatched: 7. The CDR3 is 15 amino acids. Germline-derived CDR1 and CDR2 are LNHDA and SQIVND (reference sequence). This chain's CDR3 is CASSHRRTGGNTIYF. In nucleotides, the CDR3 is TGTGCCAGTAGTCACAGACGGACAGGTGGAAACACCATATATTTT.